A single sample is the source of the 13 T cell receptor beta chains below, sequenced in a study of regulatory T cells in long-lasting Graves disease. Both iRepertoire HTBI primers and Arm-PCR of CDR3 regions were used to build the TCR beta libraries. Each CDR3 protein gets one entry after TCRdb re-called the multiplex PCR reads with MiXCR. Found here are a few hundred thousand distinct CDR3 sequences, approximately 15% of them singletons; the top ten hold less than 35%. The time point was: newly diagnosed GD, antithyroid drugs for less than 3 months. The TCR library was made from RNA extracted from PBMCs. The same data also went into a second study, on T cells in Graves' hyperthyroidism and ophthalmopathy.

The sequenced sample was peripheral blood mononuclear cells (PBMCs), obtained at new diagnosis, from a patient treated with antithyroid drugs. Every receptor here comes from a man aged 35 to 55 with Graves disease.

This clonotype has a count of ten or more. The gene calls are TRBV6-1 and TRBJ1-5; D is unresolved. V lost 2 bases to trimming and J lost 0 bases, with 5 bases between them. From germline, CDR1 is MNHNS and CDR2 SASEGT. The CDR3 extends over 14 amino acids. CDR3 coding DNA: TGTGCCAGCAGTGAAATGTATAGCAATCAGCCCCAGCATTTT. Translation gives CASSEMYSNQPQHF.

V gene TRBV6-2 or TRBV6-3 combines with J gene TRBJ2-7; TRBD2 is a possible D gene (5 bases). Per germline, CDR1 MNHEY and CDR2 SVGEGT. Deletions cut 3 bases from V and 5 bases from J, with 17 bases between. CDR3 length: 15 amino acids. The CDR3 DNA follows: TGTGCCAGCAGTTATCGGGGATTGGGGTCCAACGAGCAGTACTTC. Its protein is CASSYRGLGSNEQYF.

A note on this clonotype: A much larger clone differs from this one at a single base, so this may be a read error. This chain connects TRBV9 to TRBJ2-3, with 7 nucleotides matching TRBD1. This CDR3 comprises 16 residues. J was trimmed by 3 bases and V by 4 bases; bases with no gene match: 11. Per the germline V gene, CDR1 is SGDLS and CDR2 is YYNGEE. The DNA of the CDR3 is TGTGCCAGCAGCCCCCTGACAGGGACGTTTACAGATACGCAGTATTTT. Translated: CASSPLTGTFTDTQYF.

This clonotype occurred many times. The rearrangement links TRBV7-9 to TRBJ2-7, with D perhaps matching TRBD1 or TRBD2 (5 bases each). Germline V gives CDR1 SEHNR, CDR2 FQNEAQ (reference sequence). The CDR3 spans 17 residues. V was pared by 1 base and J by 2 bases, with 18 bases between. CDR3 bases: TGTGCCAGCAGCTTAGGGGACCGCCCCTCCACGGCCTACGAGCAGTACTTC. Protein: CASSLGDRPSTAYEQYF.

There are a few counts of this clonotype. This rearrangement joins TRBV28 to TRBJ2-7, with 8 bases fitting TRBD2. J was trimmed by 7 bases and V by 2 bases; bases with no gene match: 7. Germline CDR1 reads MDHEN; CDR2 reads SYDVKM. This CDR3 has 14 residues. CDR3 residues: CASSLTGGAGEQYF. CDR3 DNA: TGTGCCAGCAGTTTAACCGGGGGGGCGGGGGAGCAGTACTTC.

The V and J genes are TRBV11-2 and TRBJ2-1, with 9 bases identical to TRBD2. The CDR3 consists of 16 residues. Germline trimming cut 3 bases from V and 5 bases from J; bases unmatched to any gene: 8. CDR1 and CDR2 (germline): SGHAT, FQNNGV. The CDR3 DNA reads TGTGCCAGCAGCTTTAGCCCGACTAGCGGAGACAATGAGCAGTTCTTC. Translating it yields CASSFSPTSGDNEQFF.

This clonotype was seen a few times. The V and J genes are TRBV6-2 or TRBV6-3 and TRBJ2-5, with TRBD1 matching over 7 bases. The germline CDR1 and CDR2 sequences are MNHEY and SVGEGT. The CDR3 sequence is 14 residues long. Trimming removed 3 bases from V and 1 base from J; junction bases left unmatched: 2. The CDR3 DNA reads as TGTGCCAGCAGTTATCCAGGGGGCCAAGAGACCCAGTACTTC. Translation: CASSYPGGQETQYF.

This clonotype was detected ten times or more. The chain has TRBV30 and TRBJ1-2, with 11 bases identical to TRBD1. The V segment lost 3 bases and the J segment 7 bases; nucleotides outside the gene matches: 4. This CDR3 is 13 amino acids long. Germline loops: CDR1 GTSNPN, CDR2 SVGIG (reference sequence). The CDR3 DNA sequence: TGTGCCTGGAGAGGGGACAGGGGGACTGGCTACACCTTC. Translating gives CAWRGDRGTGYTF.

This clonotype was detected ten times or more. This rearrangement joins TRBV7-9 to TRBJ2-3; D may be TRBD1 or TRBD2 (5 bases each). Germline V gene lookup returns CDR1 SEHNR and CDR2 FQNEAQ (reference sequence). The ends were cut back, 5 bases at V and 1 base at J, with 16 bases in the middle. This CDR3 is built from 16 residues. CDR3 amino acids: CASSLLGTLRTDTQYF. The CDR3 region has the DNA TGTGCCAGCAGCCTCCTCGGGACCCTACGCACAGATACGCAGTATTTT.

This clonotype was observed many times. This CDR3 is CASSPSNTGELFF. In nucleotides, the CDR3 is TGTGCCAGCAGCCCATCGAACACCGGGGAGCTGTTTTTT. The chain links TRBV7-2 to TRBJ2-2; D ambiguous. From germline, CDR1 is SGHTA and CDR2 FQGNSA. The CDR3 runs to 13 residues. V gave up 5 bases and J gave up 0 bases, with 4 bases separating them.

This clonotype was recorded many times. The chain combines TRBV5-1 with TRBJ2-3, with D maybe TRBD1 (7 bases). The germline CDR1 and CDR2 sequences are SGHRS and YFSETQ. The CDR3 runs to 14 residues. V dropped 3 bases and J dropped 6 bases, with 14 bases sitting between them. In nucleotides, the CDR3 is TGCGCCAGCAGCTCAGGAGCAGGGGGGGATACGCAGTATTTT. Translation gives CASSSGAGGDTQYF.

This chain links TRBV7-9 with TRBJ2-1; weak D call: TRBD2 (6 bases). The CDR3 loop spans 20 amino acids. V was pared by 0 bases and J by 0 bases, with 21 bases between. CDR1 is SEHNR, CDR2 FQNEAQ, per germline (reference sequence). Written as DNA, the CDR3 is TGTGCCAGCAGCTTAGCGGGAAAGCGGTTGGCGGGAAGCTCCTACAATGAGCAGTTCTTC. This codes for CASSLAGKRLAGSSYNEQFF.

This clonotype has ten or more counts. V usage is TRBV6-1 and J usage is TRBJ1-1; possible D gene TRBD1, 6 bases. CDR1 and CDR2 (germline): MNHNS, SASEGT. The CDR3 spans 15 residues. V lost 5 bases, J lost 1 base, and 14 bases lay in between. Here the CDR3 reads CASSPTVQGNTEAFF. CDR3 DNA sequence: TGTGCCAGCAGTCCTACCGTACAGGGGAACACTGAAGCTTTCTTT.